This T cell receptor (beta chain) was captured by sequencing in a study of CD8 T cells in ankylosing spondylitis. Findings and caveats of the study: Some of these motif variants have turned up before, in reports on reactive arthritis synovial fluid and blood. Significant enrichment of disease-linked clones was reported in matched ankylosing spondylitis synovial fluid. A TCR beta motif of several highly homologous variants seemed to mark ankylosing spondylitis blood.

Libraries of TCR beta came from quantitative 5'-RACE with molecular barcodes. Using its own MiXCR run on the 5' RACE reads, TCRdb lists one record per CDR3 protein. The data contain about 250,000 distinct CDR3 sequences, more than 25% of them singletons. The V gene's germline CDR1 is DFQATT and CDR2 SNEGSKA (reference sequence). Trimming left V 5 bases short and J 0 bases short, with 7 bases between. The CDR3 is made up of 13 amino acids. This clonotype was seen a handful of times. What it binds is not known. Sequenced: blood, either unsorted or a sorted T cell fraction (not recorded which). The sequence derives from a male donor with ankylosing spondylitis or in good health (not recorded which). This chain links TRBV20-1 with TRBJ2-2; no firm D call. CDR3 sequence (DNA): TGCAGTGCTTGGCAGGCGAACACCGGGGAGCTGTTTTTT. It encodes CSAWQANTGELFF.